Listed here are 9 T cell receptor beta chains from one sample, sequenced in a study of identifying expanded T cells in peripheral blood. Profiled with immunoSEQ multiplex PCR; TCRdb holds only in-frame clones, not every one. The data show around 85,000 clones, 89% seen once. Sequenced material: blood. Every receptor here comes from a person aged 18 to 75 in good health.

CDR3 sequence: CASSRGRVIPYEQYF. CDR3 DNA: TGTGCCAGCAGCCGAGGCCGGGTCATTCCCTACGAGCAGTACTTC. This chain links TRBV11-3 with TRBJ2-7; D is uncertain. The V end lost 5 bases, the J end lost 2 bases, and 16 bases lay between the germline ends. The length of the CDR3 is 15 residues. Per the germline V gene, CDR1 is SGHNT and CDR2 is YENEEA.

This chain uses TRBV19 with TRBJ2-3, with D hard to call. Germline V gene sequence: CDR1 LNHDA, CDR2 SQIVND (reference sequence). CDR3 length: 11 residues. V was clipped by 4 bases and J by 5 bases, with 4 bases between them. The CDR3 bases are TGTGCCAGTAGTACAGGAGATACGCAGTATTTT. Amino acids: CASSTGDTQYF.

The V call is TRBV5-1, the J call TRBJ2-2, with D possibly called TRBD1 or TRBD2 (5 bases each). Germline V gene lookup returns CDR1 SGHRS and CDR2 YFSETQ. V lost 3 bases, J lost 6 bases, and 9 bases lay in between. The CDR3 length is 13 residues. The CDR3 DNA is TGCGCCAGCAGCTGGGACGGGGCCGGGGAGCTGTTTTTT. Its translation is CASSWDGAGELFF.

V is TRBV28 and J is TRBJ1-5, with D possibly matching TRBD1 (6 bases). The V and J ends lost 9 bases and 10 bases respectively, with 19 bases between them. From germline, CDR1 is MDHEN and CDR2 SYDVKM. This CDR3 region has 13 residues. Here the CDR3 reads CASNRVSVRPQHF. CDR3 in DNA: TGTGCCAGTAACAGGGTTTCGGTGCGTCCCCAGCATTTT.

The V gene is TRBV7-2, the J gene TRBJ2-3; D remains unclear. The V end was cut by 0 bases, the J end by 3 bases, with 7 bases between. CDR1 SGHTA and CDR2 FQGNSA come from the germline V gene. The CDR3 is made up of 14 amino acids. CDR3 region: CASSLAVHTDTQYF. Here the CDR3 DNA reads TGTGCCAGCAGCTTAGCGGTCCATACAGATACGCAGTATTTT.

This sequence joins TRBV7-2 and TRBJ2-5, with D maybe TRBD1 (5 bases). CDR1 is SGHTA and CDR2 is FQGNSA in the germline V gene. V was pared by 1 base and J by 3 bases, with 9 bases between. The CDR3 contains 14 residues. As DNA, the CDR3 is TGTGCCAGCAGCTTAGAGGCAGGGAAAGAGACCCAGTACTTC. Translation gives CASSLEAGKETQYF.

A remark on this clone: Other DNA sequences of this sample code for an identical CDR3. V gene TRBV19 combines with J gene TRBJ1-5; no reliable D call. This CDR3 spans 15 amino acids. Germline-derived CDR1 and CDR2 are LNHDA and SQIVND (reference sequence). Between the trimmed V and J ends, which lost 1 base and 0 bases, there was a span of 7 bases. CDR3 nucleotide sequence: TGTGCCAGTAGTATAGGGCTTTATAGCAATCAGCCCCAGCATTTT. This codes for CASSIGLYSNQPQHF. Drawing the rest from reference TRBV19 and TRBJ1-5, the complete variable domain is DGGITQSPKYLFRKEGQNVTLSCEQNLNHDAMYWYRQDPGQGLRLIYYSQIVNDFQKGDIAEGYSVSREKKESFPLTVTSAQKNPTAFYLCASSIGLYSNQPQHFGDGTRLSIL.

The rearrangement links TRBV6-1 to TRBJ1-2, with D possibly matching TRBD1 (5 bases). This CDR3 spans 13 amino acids. The V gene's germline CDR1 is MNHNS and CDR2 SASEGT. The V end was cut by 7 bases, the J end by 4 bases, with 13 bases between. CDR3 DNA: TGTGCCAGCATAACAGGTCCTGGCTATGGCTACACCTTC. Amino acid sequence: CASITGPGYGYTF.

The chain has TRBV5-1 and TRBJ2-2; 8 bases agree with TRBD2. The CDR3 has 18 residues. The V gene end was trimmed by 3 bases and the J gene end by 0 bases; junction bases not matched to a gene: 10. CDR1 is SGHRS and CDR2 is YFSETQ in the germline V gene. Here the CDR3 reads CASSYPRGGASNTGELFF. The DNA for the CDR3 is TGCGCCAGCAGCTACCCCCGGGGGGGGGCGTCGAACACCGGGGAGCTGTTTTTT.